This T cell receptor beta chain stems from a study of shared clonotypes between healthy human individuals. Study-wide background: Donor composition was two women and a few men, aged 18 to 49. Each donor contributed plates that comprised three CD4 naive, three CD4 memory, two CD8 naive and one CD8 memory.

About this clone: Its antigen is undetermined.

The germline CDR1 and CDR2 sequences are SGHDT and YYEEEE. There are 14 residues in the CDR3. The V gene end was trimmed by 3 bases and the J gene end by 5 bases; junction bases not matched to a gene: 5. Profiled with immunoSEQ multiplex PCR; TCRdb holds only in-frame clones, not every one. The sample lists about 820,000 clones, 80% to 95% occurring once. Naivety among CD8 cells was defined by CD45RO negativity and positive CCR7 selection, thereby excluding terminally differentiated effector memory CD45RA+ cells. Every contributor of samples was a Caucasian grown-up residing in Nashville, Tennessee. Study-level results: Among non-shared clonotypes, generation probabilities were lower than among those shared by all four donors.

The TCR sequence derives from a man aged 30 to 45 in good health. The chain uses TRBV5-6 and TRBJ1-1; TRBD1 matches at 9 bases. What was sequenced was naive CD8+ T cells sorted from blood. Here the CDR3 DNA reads TGTGCCAGCAGCTACAGGGGGCGCAATACTGAAGCTTTCTTT. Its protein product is CASSYRGRNTEAFF.